The next 21 T cell receptor beta chains were all read from a single sample in a study of blood T cells in healthy people across ages (dated by TCRdb to the mid-2010s). Library creation used 5' RACE. Sequenced on an Illumina HiSeq 2500. A second about 6 to 11 cycle PCR used a sample-barcoded 5' primer and a J-beta primer mix. TCRdb trimmed public reads at Q25 via fastp, called clones via MiXCR and kept in-frame beta chains. Every entry covers one CDR3 protein and lists the most common genes and DNA from its rows. Across this sample there are about 800,000 distinct CDR3 sequences, with around 45% seen only once. The ten top clones hold approximately 18% of the sample. The sequenced material came from blood. These receptor sequences come from a man of 80 years or more in good health.

This chain uses TRBV5-1 with TRBJ2-5; D tentatively fits TRBD1 or TRBD2 (5 bases each). There are 15 residues in the CDR3. V was shortened by 4 bases and J by 1 base, with 14 bases between the two germline ends. Germline CDR1 SGHRS, CDR2 YFSETQ. The CDR3 loop is CASSLGELIQETQYF. CDR3 coding DNA: TGCGCCAGCAGCCTGGGGGAGCTTATCCAAGAGACCCAGTACTTC.

The chain couples TRBV9 to TRBJ2-4, with D possibly being TRBD1 (5 bases). Germline V gives CDR1 SGDLS, CDR2 YYNGEE. The V gene lost 0 bases and the J gene lost 13 bases, with 14 bases spanning the gap. The CDR3 is 13 amino acids. The CDR3 sequence: CASSVVGVGEQYF. CDR3 bases: TGTGCCAGCAGCGTAGTAGGGGTAGGAGAGCAGTACTTC. The variable domain in full, completed from reference TRBV9 and TRBJ2-4, reads DSGVTQTPKHLITATGQRVTLRCSPRSGDLSVYWYQQSLDQGLQFLIQYYNGEERAKGNILERFSAQQFPDLHSELNLSSLELGDSALYFCASSVVGVGEQYFGAGTRLSVL.

The genes are TRBV5-1 and TRBJ2-1, with D tentatively TRBD2 (6 bases). The germline V and J ends were trimmed by 5 bases and 9 bases, with 15 bases remaining between them. Per germline, CDR1 SGHRS and CDR2 YFSETQ. There are 13 residues in the CDR3. The chain's CDR3 is CASSSFRRGEQFF. The CDR3 DNA reads as TGCGCCAGCAGTTCTTTCAGGAGGGGTGAGCAGTTCTTC. The full variable domain, with the rest looked up from reference TRBV5-1 and TRBJ2-1, is KAGVTQTPRYLIKTRGQQVTLSCSPISGHRSVSWYQQTPGQGLQFLFEYFSETQRNKGNFPGRFSGRQFSNSRSEMNVSTLELGDSALYLCASSSFRRGEQFFGPGTRLTVL.

The V gene is TRBV29-1, the J gene TRBJ2-1, with D hard to call. V gave up 6 bases and J gave up 7 bases, with 16 bases separating them. Per the germline V gene, CDR1 is SQVTM and CDR2 is ANQGSEA. This CDR3 has 13 residues. As DNA, the CDR3 is TGCAGCGTGGGCCCGGAAATGGGGAATGAGCAGTTCTTC. It translates to CSVGPEMGNEQFF.

This clonotype came up a few times. Since a much larger clone is just one base distant, this may be a read error. The chain is built from TRBV29-1 and TRBJ2-3; D may be TRBD1 or TRBD2 (5 bases each). Germline V gene data show CDR1 as SQVTM and CDR2 as ANQGSEA. Between the trimmed V and J ends, which lost 0 bases and 0 bases, there was a span of 10 bases. The CDR3 totals 15 residues. The CDR3 nucleotides are TGCAGCGTTGAAGAGGGACGACCAAGCACAGATACGCAGTATTTT. Protein sequence: CSVEEGRPSTDTQYF.

The chain joins TRBV27 to TRBJ2-2, with D perhaps matching TRBD1 (6 bases). The CDR3 is 16 residues long. Between the trimmed V and J ends, which lost 6 bases and 1 base, there was a span of 15 bases. From germline, CDR1 is MNHEY and CDR2 SMNVEV (reference sequence). CDR3 in amino acids: CASRARGWQNTGELFF. For the CDR3, the DNA is TGTGCCAGCAGAGCCAGGGGTTGGCAGAACACCGGGGAGCTGTTTTTT.

Written as DNA, the CDR3 is TGCGCCAGCAGCCAAGAGGGGTCGGATGAGCAGTTCTTC. Its protein is CASSQEGSDEQFF. The chain has TRBV4-3 and TRBJ2-1; D gene unclear. The V end was cut by 0 bases, the J end by 8 bases, with 8 bases between. Germline V gene sequence: CDR1 LGHNA, CDR2 YSLEER. The CDR3 contains 13 residues.

This clonotype was observed a few times. This chain links TRBV7-2 with TRBJ2-5, with 9 bases aligning to TRBD1. Per germline, CDR1 SGHTA and CDR2 FQGNSA. This CDR3 is 16 amino acids long. The V segment lost 5 bases and the J segment 4 bases; nucleotides outside the gene matches: 11. CDR3 sequence (DNA): TGTGCCAGCAGCCTAACAGGGGGCGCAGGTCCAGAGACCCAGTACTTC. Amino acid sequence: CASSLTGGAGPETQYF.

This clonotype was detected only a few times. V is TRBV6-6 and J is TRBJ2-3; no clear D gene. The CDR3 has 11 residues. Germline lookup yields CDR1 MNHNY and CDR2 SVGAGI (reference sequence). V lost 8 bases to trimming and J lost 4 bases, with 7 bases between them. The CDR3 is CASCSSDTQYF. CDR3 coding DNA: TGTGCCAGCTGTTCGTCAGATACGCAGTATTTT.

This clonotype was detected only a few times. The V and J genes are TRBV28 and TRBJ2-5; TRBD1 matches 7 bases. This CDR3 has 16 amino acids. Unmatched junction bases numbered 11, after V lost 5 bases and J lost 2 bases. Germline lookup yields CDR1 MDHEN and CDR2 SYDVKM. The CDR3 here is CASSLLEGTVQETQYF. CDR3 in DNA: TGTGCCAGCAGTCTACTCGAAGGGACAGTTCAAGAGACCCAGTACTTC.

In this sample, this clonotype turned up many times. The chain has TRBV5-1 and TRBJ2-3; 10 bases align to TRBD2. This CDR3 contains 15 residues. Trimming took 2 bases from V and 1 from J; bases not matched to a gene: 1. From germline, CDR1 is SGHRS and CDR2 YFSETQ. The CDR3 sequence is CASSFSGRRTDTQYF. The CDR3, as DNA: TGCGCCAGCAGCTTTAGCGGGAGGCGCACAGATACGCAGTATTTT. Filled out from reference TRBV5-1 and TRBJ2-3, the complete variable domain reads KAGVTQTPRYLIKTRGQQVTLSCSPISGHRSVSWYQQTPGQGLQFLFEYFSETQRNKGNFPGRFSGRQFSNSRSEMNVSTLELGDSALYLCASSFSGRRTDTQYFGPGTRLTVL.

This clonotype was counted ten times or more. The chain has TRBV7-2 and TRBJ2-7; possibly TRBD1 or TRBD2 for D (5 bases each). This CDR3 has 15 amino acids. The ends were cut back, 2 bases at V and 5 bases at J, with 16 bases in the middle. Germline V gene lookup returns CDR1 SGHTA and CDR2 FQGNSA. CDR3 sequence (DNA): TGTGCCAGCAGCTTATGGGGACCCACCGGCGACGAGCAGTACTTC. Amino acids: CASSLWGPTGDEQYF.

The V and J genes are TRBV20-1 and TRBJ1-5; perhaps TRBD1 as D (5 bases). Per germline, CDR1 DFQATT and CDR2 SNEGSKA (reference sequence). V lost 3 bases to trimming and J lost 0 bases, with 12 bases between them. The CDR3 extends over 15 amino acids. The DNA of the CDR3 is TGCAGTGCTAGGGTTGACAGTGGTAGCAATCAGCCCCAGCATTTT. Translated, it gives CSARVDSGSNQPQHF.

This clonotype has just a few counts. The chain has TRBV12-3 or TRBV12-4 and TRBJ1-2; tentatively, D is TRBD1 (5 bases). The V end lost 7 bases, the J end lost 4 bases, and 19 bases lay between the germline ends. This CDR3 region has 15 residues. CDR3 residues: CASTVGTDSSYGYTF. The CDR3 DNA follows: TGTGCCAGCACCGTAGGGACCGATTCCTCCTATGGCTACACCTTC.

This clonotype was counted between two and nine times. V gene TRBV12-3 or TRBV12-4 combines with J gene TRBJ1-1; D is unclear. This CDR3 contains 15 residues. The V and J ends lost 1 base and 5 bases respectively, with 14 bases between them. The CDR3 region is CASSLGRLGKTEAFF. Written as DNA, the CDR3 is TGTGCCAGCAGTTTAGGGAGACTGGGAAAGACTGAAGCTTTCTTT.

This clonotype has only a few counts. The chain joins TRBV27 to TRBJ2-3, with 11 bases aligning to TRBD2. The ends lost 6 bases at V and 4 bases at J; junction bases unmatched: 9. Germline assignment: CDR1 MNHEY and CDR2 SMNVEV (reference sequence). The CDR3 length is 16 residues. The CDR3: CASSPVAGGPADTQYF. As DNA, the CDR3 is TGTGCCAGCAGCCCCGTAGCGGGAGGGCCCGCAGATACGCAGTATTTT.

This clonotype was seen ten or more times. This could be a read error, since a much larger clone is one nucleotide away. The chain has TRBV7-2 and TRBJ2-7, with a tentative D call TRBD2 (5 bases). Germline V gives CDR1 SGHTA, CDR2 FQGNSA. CDR3 length equals 15 residues. With 5 bases removed from V and 0 bases from J, the gap between germline ends came to 14 bases. DNA of the CDR3: TGTGCCAGCAGCCATGACGATAGCGCCTCCTACGAGCAGTACTTC. Translated: CASSHDDSASYEQYF.

This rearrangement joins TRBV21-1 to TRBJ2-6; whether TRBD1, the table's D call, matches the DNA was not checked. TRBV21-1 is recorded as a pseudogene. There are 19 residues in the CDR3. In nucleotides, the CDR3 is TGTGCCAGCAGCAAATTGGGAAGGACAGGGGGAGCTGGGGCCAACGTCCTGACTTTC. Protein: CASSKLGRTGGAGANVLTF.

The V and J genes are TRBV2 and TRBJ2-4; D unresolved. Gene TRBJ2-5 matches the end of the DNA better, so the J call may be wrong. The CDR3 sequence is 12 residues long. Germline V gives CDR1 SNHLY, CDR2 FYNNEI. The CDR3 sequence is CASSDWAETQYF. The CDR3 DNA follows: TGTGCCAGCAGTGATTGGGCAGAGACCCAGTACTTC.

The CDR3: CASSPSWRGDNEQFF. CDR3 in DNA: TGTGCCAGCAGTCCTAGCTGGAGGGGGGACAATGAGCAGTTCTTC. V gene TRBV27 combines with J gene TRBJ2-1; D is perhaps TRBD1 or TRBD2 (6 bases each). The germline V gene has CDR1 MNHEY and CDR2 SMNVEV (reference sequence). There are 15 residues in the CDR3. The V end was cut by 5 bases, the J end by 5 bases, with 16 bases between.

The DNA of the CDR3 is TGTGCCAGCAGTGAACAGGGGCGCTCTGGAAACACCATATATTTT. Its translation is CASSEQGRSGNTIYF. This chain joins TRBV25-1 and TRBJ1-3; D perhaps matches TRBD1 (6 bases). The CDR3 runs 15 residues. Per germline, CDR1 MGHDK and CDR2 SYGVNS. Trimming stripped 2 bases from V and 0 bases from J, with 8 bases between.